Listed below are T cell receptor beta chains from one sample, sequenced in a study of CXCR3-negative and CXCR3-positive naive CD8 T cells. TCRdb reprocessed the 5' RACE reads and reports one entry per CDR3 protein, with no DNA. The table counts 95,000 to 100,000 distinct CDR3 sequences; around 1% lies in the top ten. The sample consisted of naive CXCR3+ CD8+ T cells from blood. Receptor source: a human donor in good health. Some clones in this sample may be carry-over from other donors' samples. CDR3s include the opening cysteine and the closing phenylalanine or tryptophan.

v_gene	j_gene	CDR3aa
TRBV7-2	TRBJ1-3	CASRLDRAIPIYF
TRBV29-1	TRBJ2-3	CSVGRGASLSTDTQYF
TRBV9	TRBJ2-1	CASSVPLAGGSSYNEQFF
TRBV29-1	TRBJ2-4	CSVEQWDRGVNIQYF
TRBV7-2	TRBJ2-1	CASQPGQANNEQFF
TRBV6-5	TRBJ1-2	CASRPEQGAGYGNTF
TRBV10-3	TRBJ1-5	CATQDGSQPQHF
TRBV7-6	TRBJ1-5	CASRDLGQPQHF
TRBV3-1	TRBJ1-1	CASSHTTENTEAFF
TRBV12-3/TRBV12-4	TRBJ2-2	CASSLSLDDKELFF
TRBV9	TRBJ2-2	CASSVQKAGPNTGELFF
TRBV7-2	TRBJ2-1	CASSLGAGLNEQFF
TRBV6-2/TRBV6-3	TRBJ2-2	CASSYSRGGTGELFF
TRBV6-5	TRBJ2-7	CASSTPDGISYEQYF
TRBV7-6	TRBJ2-5	CASMSQRAQETQYF
TRBV4-3	TRBJ2-3	CASSQVPENTDTQYF
TRBV14	TRBJ1-3	CASSQEVPSGNTIYF
TRBV11-3	TRBJ2-1	CASSLDTNDPGYEQFF
TRBV7-2	TRBJ2-3	CASSLVATSTDTQYF
TRBV7-9	TRBJ2-5	CASSLAQGLEETQYF
TRBV7-9	TRBJ2-1	CASSTTGTSVGGPLSYNEQFF
TRBV29-1	TRBJ2-1	CSTGSYNEQFF
TRBV7-9	TRBJ2-7	CASRPLQGDEQYF
TRBV19	TRBJ2-7	CASSIGGYEQYF
TRBV20-1	TRBJ1-5	CSTEDRANQPQHF
TRBV7-2	TRBJ1-5	CASSAYTGGQPQHF
TRBV7-9	TRBJ1-4	CASSLMTAPEHNEKLFF
TRBV18	TRBJ1-1	CASSPAVGGYTEAFF
TRBV7-2	TRBJ2-3	CASSPLDRLGMTDTQYF
TRBV28	TRBJ2-2	CASNIPNTGELFF
TRBV5-5	TRBJ2-5	CASSLSGYPQETQYF
TRBV25-1	TRBJ2-7	CASSNLRGVSEQYF
TRBV7-8	TRBJ1-6	CASSLGQGVSPLHF
TRBV7-9	TRBJ2-3	CASSSPREVLAGGQADTQYF
TRBV12-3/TRBV12-4	TRBJ2-2	CASSLQGSTGELFF
TRBV4-3	TRBJ2-7	CASSQLGGNEQYF
TRBV7-7	TRBJ2-5	CASSPGGQQETQYF
TRBV5-5	TRBJ2-7	CASSFELAGAAYEQYF
TRBV7-6	TRBJ2-1	CASSLAGANEQFF
TRBV11-3	TRBJ2-1	CASSPRGPSPYNEQFF
TRBV29-1	TRBJ1-1	CSLWGPTEAFF
TRBV7-8	TRBJ1-5	CASSPGRINQPQHF
TRBV12-3/TRBV12-4	TRBJ1-5	CASSLAHSNQPQHF
TRBV12-3/TRBV12-4	TRBJ1-5	CASSEGQANQPQHF
TRBV28	TRBJ2-7	CASSRLNAVAGGPYEQYF
TRBV20-1	TRBJ2-5	CSARDRRGLQETQYF
TRBV7-2	TRBJ2-1	CASSLEGGGAVNEQFF
TRBV30	TRBJ1-1	CAWDDPGDEAFF
TRBV27	TRBJ2-7	CASSLMGRSYEQYF
TRBV15	TRBJ2-6	CATSRDVLAGISGANVLTF
TRBV3-1	TRBJ2-2	CASSQDQWIAGELFF
TRBV29-1	TRBJ2-5	CSVEDGAWETQYF
TRBV7-7	TRBJ2-1	CASSSSGGAVGSYNEQFF